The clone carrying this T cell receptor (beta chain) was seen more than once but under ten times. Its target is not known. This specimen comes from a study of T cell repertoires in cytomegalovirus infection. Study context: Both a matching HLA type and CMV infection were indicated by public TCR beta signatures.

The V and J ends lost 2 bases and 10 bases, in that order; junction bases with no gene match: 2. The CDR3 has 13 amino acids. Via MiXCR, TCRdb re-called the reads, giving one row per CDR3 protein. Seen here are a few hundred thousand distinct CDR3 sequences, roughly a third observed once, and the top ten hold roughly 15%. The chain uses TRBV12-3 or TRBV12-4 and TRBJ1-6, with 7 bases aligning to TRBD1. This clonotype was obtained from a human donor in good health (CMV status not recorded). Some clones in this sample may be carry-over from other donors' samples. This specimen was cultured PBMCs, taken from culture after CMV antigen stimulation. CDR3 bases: TGTGCCAGCAGTTTACAGGGGGTCTCACCCCTCCACTTT. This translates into CASSLQGVSPLHF.